The following is a TCR beta chain sequence with its context. What it binds is not known. Time point reported: week 23, last vaccination. What each vaccine dose contained was 300 ug of mutant IDH1 20-mer peptide, accompanied by topical imiquimod. The donors had new WHO grade 3 or 4 astrocytomas; these were IDH1-mutant and ATRX-lost. This sample was included in a study of a mutant IDH1 vaccine in newly diagnosed glioma. Study summary: Most patients had radiochemotherapy with temozolomide before enrollment; others had one alone.

Germline values: CDR1 MNHEY, CDR2 SVGAGI. The ends were cut back, 6 bases at V and 3 bases at J, with 12 bases in the middle. The length of the CDR3 is 13 residues. Libraries were prepared by immunoSEQ multiplex PCR; TCRdb keeps only in-frame clonotypes and omits some of them. The sample consists of some 80,000 clones, approximately 89% of them appearing once. The TCR originated in a woman aged 45-65 years with glioma. Sequenced material: PBMCs, taken from a glioma patient whose treatment included an IDH1 peptide vaccine. V and J are TRBV6-5 and TRBJ2-7; D perhaps matches TRBD1 (7 bases). DNA of the CDR3: TGTGCCAGCAGCCCCAGGGGGGACTACGAGCAGTACTTC. The encoded protein is CASSPRGDYEQYF.